The 11 T cell receptor beta chains listed next were all sequenced from one sample in a study of blood T cells in healthy people across ages. PCR was performed a second time for about 7 to 12 cycles using a sample-barcoded 5' primer and a J-beta primer mix. TCRdb independently ran MiXCR on the 5' RACE reads; one entry per CDR3 protein. The sample consists of around 500,000 distinct CDR3 sequences, around 48% of them appearing once. Sequencing input: blood. The origin of the receptors is a man aged 80 or over in good health.

The V call is TRBV30, the J call TRBJ1-6; 9 bases align to TRBD1. The CDR3 spans 13 residues. V lost 2 bases to trimming and J lost 8 bases; unmatched junction nucleotides: 1. Germline loops: CDR1 GTSNPN, CDR2 SVGIG (reference sequence). CDR3 region: CAWSRQGDSPLHF. In DNA form, the CDR3 reads TGTGCCTGGAGTAGACAGGGGGATTCACCCCTCCACTTT.

This clonotype was observed a few times. This chain links TRBV5-1 with TRBJ2-3; a weak D match, TRBD2 (5 bases). CDR1 SGHRS and CDR2 YFSETQ come from the germline V gene. The CDR3 contains 13 residues. The V and J ends lost 9 bases and 0 bases respectively, with 11 bases between them. The CDR3 bases are TGCGCCACCAGACCGGGAAGCACAGATACGCAGTATTTT. This translates into CATRPGSTDTQYF.

This clonotype was observed many times. CDR3 region: CASSYPPDTQYF. The CDR3, as DNA: TGTGCCAGCAGTTATCCCCCAGATACGCAGTATTTT. This chain links TRBV6-6 with TRBJ2-3; D not certain. The CDR3 consists of 12 residues. Germline-derived CDR1 and CDR2 are MNHNY and SVGAGI (reference sequence). The ends were cut back, 3 bases at V and 4 bases at J, with 5 bases in the middle.

This clonotype appeared a few times. This sequence joins TRBV10-3 and TRBJ1-5; 7 bases map to TRBD1. Germline-derived CDR1 and CDR2 are ENHRY and SYGVKD. The CDR3 sequence is 16 residues long. V lost 0 bases to trimming and J lost 3 bases; unmatched junction nucleotides: 5. For the CDR3, the DNA is TGTGCCATCAGTGAGTCAGGGACAGTATCCAATCAGCCCCAGCATTTT. Protein product: CAISESGTVSNQPQHF.

This clonotype was detected once. This rearrangement joins TRBV4-1 to TRBJ2-7; no clear D. Trimming cost V 0 bases and J 5 bases, with 11 bases left between them. This CDR3 comprises 14 residues. Germline CDR1 and CDR2: MGHRA and YSYEKL. The CDR3 DNA sequence: TGCGCCAGCAGCCAAGATCATAAGGGCGACGAGCAGTACTTC. It translates to CASSQDHKGDEQYF.

The V gene is TRBV29-1, the J gene TRBJ2-2; D gene unclear. Trimming removed 6 bases from V and 0 bases from J, with 14 bases in between. Germline lookup yields CDR1 SQVTM and CDR2 ANQGSEA. The CDR3 is 15 residues long. The CDR3: CSVSPTDANTGELFF. DNA for the CDR3: TGCAGCGTGTCCCCGACTGACGCGAACACCGGGGAGCTGTTTTTT.

The chain couples TRBV20-1 to TRBJ2-5; 10 positions agree with TRBD1. Germline loops: CDR1 DFQATT, CDR2 SNEGSKA (reference sequence). The CDR3 loop spans 16 amino acids. The junction had 13 bases not matched to a gene; V was cut back by 5 bases and J by 4 bases. CDR3 region: CSARLSGQGTGETQYF. The CDR3 nucleotides are TGCAGTGCTCGCCTATCGGGACAGGGGACAGGAGAGACCCAGTACTTC.

The V call is TRBV7-2, the J call TRBJ2-5; either TRBD1 or TRBD2 may fit D (5 bases each). This CDR3 has 16 residues. Germline V gives CDR1 SGHTA, CDR2 FQGNSA. V shed 1 base and J shed 2 bases, with 14 bases lying between them. CDR3 nucleotides: TGTGCCAGCAGCTTAGTTTTGGGGGTGGGGCAAGAGACCCAGTACTTC. This codes for CASSLVLGVGQETQYF.

In its sample, this clonotype was seen once. The J gene is TRBJ2-7, the V gene TRBV12-3 or TRBV12-4, with 9 bases identical to TRBD2. The ends lost 7 bases at V and 2 bases at J; junction bases unmatched: 9. This CDR3 is built from 15 residues. CDR3 nucleotides: TGTGCCAGCACCCCCCAAGCGGGAGGACCCTACGAGCAGTACTTC. It codes for CASTPQAGGPYEQYF.

This clonotype was seen more than once but under ten times. The V call is TRBV7-9, the J call TRBJ2-3; 10 nucleotides align to TRBD2. Per germline, CDR1 SEHNR and CDR2 FQNEAQ (reference sequence). The CDR3 consists of 15 residues. V was clipped by 3 bases and J by 2 bases; unmatched bases: 2. CDR3: CASSFGLADTDTQYF. The CDR3 DNA reads as TGTGCCAGCAGCTTTGGACTAGCGGACACAGATACGCAGTATTTT.

This clonotype was found a few times. The gene calls are TRBV27 and TRBJ2-7; tentatively, D is TRBD1 (5 bases). This CDR3 is 13 amino acids long. V lost 5 bases to trimming and J lost 2 bases, with 10 bases between them. Germline V gene sequence: CDR1 MNHEY, CDR2 SMNVEV (reference sequence). The CDR3 sequence is CASSSDSTYEQYF. DNA for the CDR3: TGTGCCAGCAGTAGCGACAGCACCTACGAGCAGTACTTC.